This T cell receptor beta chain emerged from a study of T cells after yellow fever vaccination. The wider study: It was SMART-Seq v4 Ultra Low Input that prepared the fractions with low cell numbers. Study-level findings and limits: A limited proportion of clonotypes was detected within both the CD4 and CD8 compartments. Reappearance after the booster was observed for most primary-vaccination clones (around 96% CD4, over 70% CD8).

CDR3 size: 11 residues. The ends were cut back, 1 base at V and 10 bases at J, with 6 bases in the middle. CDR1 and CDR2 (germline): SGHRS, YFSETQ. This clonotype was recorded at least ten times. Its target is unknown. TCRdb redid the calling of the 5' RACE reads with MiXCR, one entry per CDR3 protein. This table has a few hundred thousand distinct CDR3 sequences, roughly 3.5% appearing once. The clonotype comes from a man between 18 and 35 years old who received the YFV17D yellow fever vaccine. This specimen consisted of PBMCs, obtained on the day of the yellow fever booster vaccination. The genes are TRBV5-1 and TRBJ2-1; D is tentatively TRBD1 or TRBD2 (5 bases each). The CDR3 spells CASSLWGEQFF. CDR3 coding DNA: TGCGCCAGCAGCTTGTGGGGGGAGCAGTTCTTC. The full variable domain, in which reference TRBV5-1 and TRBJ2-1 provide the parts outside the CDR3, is KAGVTQTPRYLIKTRGQQVTLSCSPISGHRSVSWYQQTPGQGLQFLFEYFSETQRNKGNFPGRFSGRQFSNSRSEMNVSTLELGDSALYLCASSLWGEQFFGPGTRLTVL.